A single sample is the source of the 3 T cell receptor beta chains below, sequenced in a study of cytomegalovirus exposure and HLA in healthy donors. Both 60 Vbeta primers and 13 Jbeta primers went into the PCR. The protocol was immunoSEQ multiplex PCR, while the TCRdb copy is restricted to in-frame clones and leaves out a portion. The data hold under 200,000 clones, with about 65% observed a single time. The sample comprised PBMCs. These TCRs come from a girl aged 5-17 years in good health and CMV-seronegative.

This chain joins TRBV27 and TRBJ1-5; D is unresolved. V shed 6 bases and J shed 4 bases, with 19 bases lying between them. This CDR3 contains 16 residues. The germline gives CDR1 MNHEY, CDR2 SMNVEV (reference sequence). The CDR3 loop is CASRGWVAGSNQPQHF. In nucleotides, the CDR3 is TGTGCCAGCAGGGGGTGGGTCGCGGGGAGTAATCAGCCCCAGCATTTT.

This clone was picked up a small number of times. V is TRBV6-6 and J is TRBJ1-2; D gene uncertain. CDR1 is MNHNY, CDR2 SVGAGI, per germline (reference sequence). CDR3 length: 12 residues. V lost 6 bases and J 5 bases, leaving 10 bases between the germline ends. The CDR3 DNA reads as TGTGCCAGCAGCCCCGACATTTATGGCTACACCTTC. Amino acids: CASSPDIYGYTF.

Concerning this clone: One junction end disagrees with the germline gene, perhaps due to a read error. This rearrangement joins TRBV9 to TRBJ1-1; D is perhaps TRBD1 (6 bases). The CDR3 extends over 14 amino acids. Looked up from germline, CDR1 is SGDLS and CDR2 is YYNGEE. CDR3 nucleotides: TGTACCAGCAGCGTAGGACAGATGAACACTGAAGCTTTCTTT. It is translated as CTSSVGQMNTEAFF.